This T cell receptor (beta chain) was captured by sequencing in a study of T cell responses to AZD1222 COVID-19 vaccine. In germline, CDR1 is LGHNT, CDR2 FRNRAP. Trimming left V 1 base short and J 3 bases short, with 7 bases between. The CDR3 contains 14 residues. TCRdb's copy holds only in-frame clones and misses some; the assay was immunoSEQ multiplex PCR. The repertoire holds about 92,000 clones, under 95% seen once, with about 24% in the top ten. The sequences come from peripheral blood, collected on day 0 of AZD1222 vaccination. V is TRBV12-5 and J is TRBJ1-5, with D unresolved. This sequence originates from an adult in good health. CDR3 nucleotide sequence: TGTGCTAGTGGTTTGGGGCAGAACAATCAGCCCCAGCATTTT. It yields the protein CASGLGQNNQPQHF.